These 8 T cell receptor beta chains originate from one sample sequenced in a study of blood T cell repertoires in COVID-19. The method was immunoSEQ multiplex PCR; TCRdb's version includes in-frame clones alone and lacks a portion of them. Among about 300,000 clones listed, around 87% were seen once. Sequenced sample: peripheral blood. These receptors were obtained from a man aged 18 to 30 with active or convalescent COVID-19.

The J gene is TRBJ2-7, the V gene TRBV5-1, with 12 bases aligning to TRBD2. The CDR3 sequence is 15 residues long. With 3 bases clipped from V and 2 bases from J, the junction kept 3 bases outside the gene matches. Germline V lookup: CDR1 SGHRS, CDR2 YFSETQ. Here the CDR3 reads CASSYLAGGAYEQYF. DNA for the CDR3: TGCGCCAGCAGCTACCTAGCGGGGGGGGCCTACGAGCAGTACTTC.

The V call is TRBV6-2 or TRBV6-3, the J call TRBJ2-2, with TRBD2 identical over 10 bases. With V trimmed by 5 bases and J by 1 base, 4 bases remained unmatched. Germline loops: CDR1 MNHEY, CDR2 SVGEGT. The CDR3 is 16 residues long. CDR3 in DNA: TGTGCCAGCAGTCATCTAGCGGGGGTGAACACCGGGGAGCTGTTTTTT. Translation gives CASSHLAGVNTGELFF.

The CDR3 DNA reads as TGTGCCAGCAGCTTTCAGGGGGCGGACGAGCAGTACTTC. This translates into CASSFQGADEQYF. This chain uses TRBV5-4 with TRBJ2-7; 8 bases agree with TRBD1. The germline CDR1 and CDR2 sequences are SGHNT and YYREEE (reference sequence). Losses at the gene ends were 2 bases for V and 5 bases for J; bases not matched to a gene: 3. The CDR3 covers 13 residues.

This chain links TRBV7-6 with TRBJ2-1; 7 bases are shared with TRBD2. Germline V lookup: CDR1 SGHVS, CDR2 FNYEAQ. The ends lost 4 bases at V and 3 bases at J; junction bases unmatched: 6. There are 15 residues in the CDR3. This CDR3 reads CASSSGTTNYNEQFF. In nucleotides, the CDR3 is TGTGCCAGCAGCTCCGGGACTACCAACTACAATGAGCAGTTCTTC. The complete variable domain, with remaining parts taken from reference TRBV7-6 and TRBJ2-1, reads GAGVSQSPRYKVTKRGQDVALRCDPISGHVSLYWYRQALGQGPEFLTYFNYEAQQDKSGLPNDRFSAERPEGSISTLTIQRTEQRDSAMYRCASSSGTTNYNEQFFGPGTRLTVL.

The chain has TRBV9 and TRBJ2-1; 10 bases are a match to TRBD1. The CDR3 contains 15 residues. Germline assignment: CDR1 SGDLS and CDR2 YYNGEE. The junction had 4 bases not matched to a gene; V was cut back by 3 bases and J by 4 bases. The CDR3 is CASSAGQGFYNEQFF. The CDR3 nucleotides read TGTGCCAGCAGCGCGGGACAGGGGTTTTACAATGAGCAGTTCTTC.

J is TRBJ2-1 and V is TRBV9; the match to TRBD2 covers 7 bases. The CDR3 has 14 residues. The germline gives CDR1 SGDLS, CDR2 YYNGEE. Trimming cost V 4 bases and J 9 bases; bases outside gene matches: 10. CDR3 residues: CASSPGGGRSEQFF. The CDR3 DNA follows: TGTGCCAGCAGCCCCGGCGGCGGGAGAAGTGAGCAGTTCTTC. The full variable domain, completed using reference TRBV9 and TRBJ2-1, is DSGVTQTPKHLITATGQRVTLRCSPRSGDLSVYWYQQSLDQGLQFLIQYYNGEERAKGNILERFSAQQFPDLHSELNLSSLELGDSALYFCASSPGGGRSEQFFGPGTRLTVL.

V usage is TRBV6-5 and J usage is TRBJ1-5; D not certain. The CDR3 length is 13 residues. Deletions cut 6 bases from V and 0 bases from J, with 6 bases between. Germline CDR1 reads MNHEY; CDR2 reads SVGAGI. The DNA of the CDR3 is TGTGCCAGCAGCCAGTATAGCAATCAGCCCCAGCATTTT. This codes for CASSQYSNQPQHF.

The J gene is TRBJ1-6, the V gene TRBV19, with TRBD1 identical over 7 bases. CDR1 and CDR2 (germline): LNHDA, SQIVND (reference sequence). With 7 bases clipped from V and 10 bases from J, the junction kept 4 bases outside the gene matches. The CDR3 contains 12 residues. CDR3 amino acids: CASNSGGSPLHF. The CDR3 nucleotides read TGTGCCAGTAACTCAGGGGGATCACCCCTCCACTTT. Complete variable domain (other parts from reference TRBV19 and TRBJ1-6): DGGITQSPKYLFRKEGQNVTLSCEQNLNHDAMYWYRQDPGQGLRLIYYSQIVNDFQKGDIAEGYSVSREKKESFPLTVTSAQKNPTAFYLCASNSGGSPLHFGNGTRLTVT.